These 30 T cell receptor beta chains originate from one sample sequenced in a study of T cell changes during pregnancy in multiple sclerosis (dated by TCRdb to about 2019). The method behind the library was the immunoSEQ multiplex PCR assay. TCRdb stores this immuneACCESS table with in-frame sequences only. Part of the clones is absent; in the studies checked, under half of the shortfall reflects unresolved V genes, and no reason is known for the rest. In all, the sample holds some 77,000 clones, and 85% to 95% of those were seen once. The top ten clonotypes cover just over 2.5% of the sample. The sequenced sample was peripheral blood, obtained after pregnancy. Every receptor here comes from a female donor in good health, enrolled as a control in a pregnancy study.

The J gene is TRBJ2-1, the V gene TRBV27, with 8 bases identical to TRBD2. V shed 7 bases and J 4 bases; nucleotides not matched to a gene: 6. The germline V gene has CDR1 MNHEY and CDR2 SMNVEV (reference sequence). This CDR3 comprises 14 residues. CDR3 coding DNA: TGTGCCAGCATGAGCGGGAGTAAGTACAATGAGCAGTTCTTC. It translates to CASMSGSKYNEQFF.

This clone was observed a single time. The chain couples TRBV14 to TRBJ2-3; maybe TRBD1 (5 bases). Trimming removed 4 bases from V and 2 bases from J, with 10 bases in between. The CDR3 is made up of 14 amino acids. In germline, CDR1 is SGHDN, CDR2 FVKESK. This CDR3 is CASSPQGATDTQYF. The CDR3 DNA is TGTGCCAGCAGCCCCCAGGGCGCCACAGATACGCAGTATTTT.

The chain recombines TRBV29-1 with TRBJ1-2; a possible D gene is TRBD1 (5 bases). The V and J ends lost 7 bases and 1 base respectively, with 10 bases between them. The germline V gene has CDR1 SQVTM and CDR2 ANQGSEA. The CDR3 has 12 amino acids. CDR3 in amino acids: CSADGHNYGYTF. CDR3 DNA: TGCAGCGCGGACGGACATAACTATGGCTACACCTTC.

This chain connects TRBV18 to TRBJ2-1, with D perhaps matching TRBD2 (6 bases). The germline V and J ends were trimmed by 7 bases and 3 bases, with 13 bases remaining between them. CDR1 is KGHSH and CDR2 is LQKENI in the germline V gene. The CDR3 is 14 residues long. CDR3 DNA: TGTGCCAGCTGTTCCAGCGGGCTCTACAATGAGCAGTTCTTC. It codes for CASCSSGLYNEQFF.

This clone appeared once. The genes are TRBV28 and TRBJ2-3; the match to TRBD1 covers 7 bases. From germline, CDR1 is MDHEN and CDR2 SYDVKM. Unmatched junction bases numbered 9, after V lost 3 bases and J lost 0 bases. The CDR3 is made up of 17 amino acids. This CDR3 reads CASSFLPGTASTDTQYF. The CDR3 region has the DNA TGTGCCAGCAGTTTTTTACCTGGGACAGCAAGCACAGATACGCAGTATTTT.

This clone was seen just once. This chain links TRBV7-3 with TRBJ1-5; TRBD1 aligns across 8 bases. The V gene end was trimmed by 4 bases and the J gene end by 9 bases; junction bases not matched to a gene: 5. Germline V gene data show CDR1 as SGHTA and CDR2 as FQGTGA. This CDR3 spans 13 amino acids. For the CDR3, the DNA is TGTGCCAGCAGCTCCTTCAGGGGGCGGCCCCAGCATTTT. As protein: CASSSFRGRPQHF. Complete variable domain (other parts from reference TRBV7-3 and TRBJ1-5): GAGVSQTPSNKVTEKGKYVELRCDPISGHTALYWYRQSLGQGPEFLIYFQGTGAADDSGLPNDRFFAVRPEGSVSTLKIQRTERGDSAVYLCASSSFRGRPQHFGDGTRLSIL.

The V call is TRBV28, the J call TRBJ1-5; weak D call: TRBD1 (5 bases). Germline V gene lookup returns CDR1 MDHEN and CDR2 SYDVKM. The CDR3 is 13 amino acids. Trimming removed 6 bases at V and 0 bases at J, with 6 bases between. The CDR3 nucleotides are TGTGCCAGCAGACAGGTTAGCAATCAGCCCCAGCATTTT. Translation: CASRQVSNQPQHF.

The chain employs TRBV18 and TRBJ2-6; D perhaps matches TRBD1 (6 bases). Trimming shortened V by 4 bases and J by 0 bases, and 13 bases separated the two germline ends. This CDR3 has 17 amino acids. The germline CDR1 and CDR2 sequences are KGHSH and LQKENI. CDR3 nucleotides: TGTGCCAGCTCACAGAGACAGGCAGCCTCTGGGGCCAACGTCCTGACTTTC. Translating gives CASSQRQAASGANVLTF.

The rearrangement joins TRBV2 to TRBJ1-5; TRBD1 matches at 7 bases. Germline-derived CDR1 and CDR2 are SNHLY and FYNNEI. This CDR3 region has 13 residues. The V segment lost 8 bases and the J segment 1 base; nucleotides outside the gene matches: 2. CDR3 bases: TGTGCCAGCGGACAGGACAGCAATCAGCCCCAGCATTTT. Translated: CASGQDSNQPQHF.

This clone was recorded once. DNA for the CDR3: TGCAGCGTTGGTAAGACAGGGGGATGGTACGAGCAGTACTTC. This codes for CSVGKTGGWYEQYF. The J gene is TRBJ2-7, the V gene TRBV29-1; 9 bases map to TRBD1. Per germline, CDR1 SQVTM and CDR2 ANQGSEA. This CDR3 spans 14 amino acids. V lost 4 bases, J lost 4 bases, and 8 bases stayed unmatched.

The chain links TRBV6-5 to TRBJ2-3; tentatively, D is TRBD2 (7 bases). This CDR3 comprises 15 residues. Per germline, CDR1 MNHEY and CDR2 SVGAGI. V lost 4 bases, J lost 4 bases, and 15 bases lay in between. Here the CDR3 reads CASSSGGFSADTQYF. CDR3 DNA: TGTGCCAGCAGTTCGGGGGGCTTTAGCGCAGATACGCAGTATTTT.

The rearrangement links TRBV7-2 to TRBJ2-7; 7 bases map to TRBD1. V shed 4 bases, J shed 6 bases, and the junction held 9 bases outside the gene matches. Looked up from germline, CDR1 is SGHTA and CDR2 is FQGNSA. The CDR3 loop spans 14 amino acids. The CDR3 coding sequence is TGTGCCAGCAGCTCCCGAGACAGGGCCGGCGAGCAGTACTTC. The encoded protein is CASSSRDRAGEQYF.

This sequence joins TRBV18 and TRBJ2-1; 10 nucleotides match TRBD2. The CDR3 totals 15 residues. Germline V gives CDR1 KGHSH, CDR2 LQKENI. The V segment lost 8 bases and the J segment 5 bases; nucleotides outside the gene matches: 9. CDR3 sequence (DNA): TGTGCCAGCGGCCGACTAGCGGGCGGAGACAATGAGCAGTTCTTC. This sequence encodes CASGRLAGGDNEQFF. The entire variable domain, with the rest obtained from reference TRBV18 and TRBJ2-1, is as follows: NAGVMQNPRHLVRRRGQEARLRCSPMKGHSHVYWYRQLPEEGLKFMVYLQKENIIDESGMPKERFSAEFPKEGPSILRIQQVVRGDSAAYFCASGRLAGGDNEQFFGPGTRLTVL.

The chain uses TRBV7-2 and TRBJ2-3; D is uncertain. The CDR3 has 12 amino acids. Germline V gene lookup returns CDR1 SGHTA and CDR2 FQGNSA. V lost 6 bases and J lost 5, with 9 bases in between. The CDR3 spells CASSLYGDTQYF. The CDR3 DNA reads TGTGCCAGCAGTCTGTACGGAGATACGCAGTATTTT.

The chain links TRBV25-1 to TRBJ2-4; D might be TRBD1 (5 bases). The germline V gene has CDR1 MGHDK and CDR2 SYGVNS. The CDR3 has 15 amino acids. The germline V and J ends were trimmed by 3 bases and 3 bases, with 12 bases remaining between them. CDR3 sequence reads: CASSDLGEGKNIQYF. CDR3 nucleotides: TGTGCCAGCAGTGACTTAGGGGAAGGCAAAAACATTCAGTACTTC.

This clone was observed a single time. The chain is built from TRBV7-8 and TRBJ2-1; 7 bases map to TRBD1. Unmatched junction bases numbered 14, after V lost 5 bases and J lost 7 bases. Germline values: CDR1 SGHVS, CDR2 FQNEAQ. This CDR3 comprises 16 residues. For the CDR3, the DNA is TGTGCCAGCAGCCCCGACCGACAGGGTCGCCATAATGAGCAGTTCTTC. Translation: CASSPDRQGRHNEQFF.

J is TRBJ2-7 and V is TRBV5-4; 8 positions match TRBD2. CDR3 length: 14 amino acids. The germline CDR1 and CDR2 sequences are SGHNT and YYREEE (reference sequence). V shed 4 bases, J shed 6 bases, and the junction held 9 bases outside the gene matches. In DNA, the CDR3 is TGTGCCAGCAGCCCCAGCGGGAGACGAATCGAGCAGTACTTC. This sequence encodes CASSPSGRRIEQYF.

The V call is TRBV19, the J call TRBJ1-5, with TRBD1 matching 9 bases. J was trimmed by 0 bases and V by 7 bases; bases with no gene match: 4. CDR3 length: 15 amino acids. In germline, CDR1 is LNHDA, CDR2 SQIVND (reference sequence). The CDR3 here is CASNDRGYSNQPQHF. CDR3 bases: TGTGCCAGTAACGACAGGGGGTATAGCAATCAGCCCCAGCATTTT.

This clone was counted a few times. The V call is TRBV28, the J call TRBJ1-2; no clear D. V was trimmed by 5 bases and J by 3 bases, leaving 13 bases between them. The germline V gene has CDR1 MDHEN and CDR2 SYDVKM. The CDR3 loop spans 14 amino acids. Here the CDR3 reads CASSPAPGDYGYTF. CDR3 bases: TGTGCCAGCAGTCCAGCCCCCGGGGACTATGGCTACACCTTC.

The chain links TRBV6-5 to TRBJ1-1, with 9 nucleotides matching TRBD1. Germline lookup yields CDR1 MNHEY and CDR2 SVGAGI. The CDR3 extends over 14 amino acids. V shed 6 bases, J shed 4 bases, and the junction held 6 bases outside the gene matches. Here the CDR3 reads CASRLQGASTEAFF. DNA of the CDR3: TGTGCCAGCAGACTACAGGGGGCGAGCACTGAAGCTTTCTTT.

This chain joins TRBV9 and TRBJ2-2; tentative D call: TRBD2 (5 bases). This CDR3 spans 15 amino acids. Germline CDR1 reads SGDLS; CDR2 reads YYNGEE. V dropped 6 bases and J dropped 4 bases, with 16 bases sitting between them. In DNA form, the CDR3 reads TGTGCCAGCACCCCAGAGGGTTACTTCACCGGGGAGCTGTTTTTT. As protein: CASTPEGYFTGELFF. The complete variable domain, with remaining parts taken from reference TRBV9 and TRBJ2-2, reads DSGVTQTPKHLITATGQRVTLRCSPRSGDLSVYWYQQSLDQGLQFLIQYYNGEERAKGNILERFSAQQFPDLHSELNLSSLELGDSALYFCASTPEGYFTGELFFGEGSRLTVL.

The J gene is TRBJ1-3, the V gene TRBV28, with 8 bases that match TRBD1. The J segment lost 1 base and the V segment lost 8 bases, leaving 13 bases of the junction unmatched. CDR1 and CDR2 (germline): MDHEN, SYDVKM. The CDR3 length is 17 residues. CDR3 loop: CASVPSGQELSGNTIYF. The CDR3 DNA follows: TGTGCCAGCGTTCCCTCGGGACAGGAACTTTCTGGAAACACCATATATTTT.

The chain is built from TRBV7-9 and TRBJ2-3, with 9 bases identical to TRBD2. V was clipped by 2 bases and J by 6 bases; unmatched bases: 12. From germline, CDR1 is SEHNR and CDR2 FQNEAQ (reference sequence). This CDR3 is built from 17 residues. The chain's CDR3 is CASSLRIGSGGMDTQYF. Written as DNA, the CDR3 is TGTGCCAGCAGCTTACGAATCGGTAGCGGGGGTATGGATACGCAGTATTTT.

The gene calls are TRBV5-1 and TRBJ2-5; D perhaps matches TRBD1 (6 bases). Trimming left V 2 bases short and J 1 base short, with 12 bases between. Germline V lookup: CDR1 SGHRS, CDR2 YFSETQ. This CDR3 region has 15 residues. The CDR3 region has the DNA TGCGCCAGCAGCTTAGGGGGTACCAGCCAAGAGACCCAGTACTTC. Translation gives CASSLGGTSQETQYF.

The count of this clone is one. The chain uses TRBV11-2 and TRBJ1-2, with TRBD1 matching over 7 bases. V shed 2 bases, J shed 3 bases, and the junction held 3 bases outside the gene matches. The CDR3 consists of 14 residues. Germline CDR1 is SGHAT and CDR2 is FQNNGV. In nucleotides, the CDR3 is TGTGCCAGCAGCTTATCAGGGACAGACTATGGCTACACCTTC. Its protein product is CASSLSGTDYGYTF.

J is TRBJ1-2 and V is TRBV5-1; D might be TRBD1 (5 bases). Germline V CDR1 and CDR2: SGHRS, YFSETQ. V lost 2 bases to trimming and J lost 6 bases, with 11 bases between them. The CDR3 loop spans 13 amino acids. The CDR3: CASSLKGNDGYTF. Written as DNA, the CDR3 is TGCGCCAGCAGCTTAAAGGGGAACGATGGCTACACCTTC. Full variable domain (rest looked up from reference TRBV5-1 and TRBJ1-2): KAGVTQTPRYLIKTRGQQVTLSCSPISGHRSVSWYQQTPGQGLQFLFEYFSETQRNKGNFPGRFSGRQFSNSRSEMNVSTLELGDSALYLCASSLKGNDGYTFGSGTRLTVV.

The chain couples TRBV30 to TRBJ1-2; unclear D gene. The CDR3 totals 14 residues. Germline V gene lookup returns CDR1 GTSNPN and CDR2 SVGIG (reference sequence). Trimming took 3 bases from V and 6 from J, leaving 17 bases between them. CDR3 sequence (DNA): TGTGCCTGGAGACCGACCGGGAACCTTAATGGCTACACCTTC. Residues: CAWRPTGNLNGYTF.

The chain joins TRBV19 to TRBJ2-3; 9 nucleotides align to TRBD2. Germline-derived CDR1 and CDR2 are LNHDA and SQIVND (reference sequence). V shed 4 bases and J 2 bases; nucleotides not matched to a gene: 10. The CDR3 totals 17 residues. In DNA form, the CDR3 reads TGTGCCAGTAGTAATTCGTGGCGGGGGGGCCCCACAGATACGCAGTATTTT. Its protein product is CASSNSWRGGPTDTQYF.

The V gene is TRBV28, the J gene TRBJ2-1; the match to TRBD2 covers 10 bases. Germline V lookup: CDR1 MDHEN, CDR2 SYDVKM. This CDR3 is built from 18 residues. With 7 bases clipped from V and 0 bases from J, the junction kept 12 bases outside the gene matches. The CDR3 sequence: CASIGASGSAASYNEQFF. The CDR3, as DNA: TGTGCCAGCATCGGGGCTAGCGGGAGCGCTGCCTCCTACAATGAGCAGTTCTTC.

This rearrangement joins TRBV4-2 to TRBJ2-5; D is ambiguous. V lost 4 bases, J lost 5 bases, and 14 bases lay in between. Germline-derived CDR1 and CDR2 are LGHNA and YNFKEQ. The CDR3 has 14 residues. The CDR3 sequence is CASSLLPQAETQYF. DNA of the CDR3: TGTGCCAGCAGCCTTCTTCCCCAAGCGGAGACCCAGTACTTC.